The TCR beta chain under discussion was sequenced for a study of blood T cells in healthy people across ages. Whole-study results and caveats: Shifts in expanded clonotypes may have been confounded by donor CMV status, which was unknown.

This clonotype was detected only a few times. Its antigen is undetermined. The length of the CDR3 is 13 residues. The V gene's germline CDR1 is DFQATT and CDR2 SNEGSKA (reference sequence). V lost 6 bases and J lost 3; bases outside the gene matches: 8. Then a second PCR, running roughly 6 to 12 cycles, was carried out with a sample-barcoded 5' primer and a J-beta primer mix. TCRdb recomputed calls from the 5' RACE reads with MiXCR, one row per CDR3 protein. The sample consists of around 600,000 distinct CDR3 sequences, around 48% of them appearing once. Those donating, healthy Caucasian individuals from Russia, were aged 6 to 90.

The receptor was isolated from a man older than 75 in good health. The rearrangement links TRBV20-1 to TRBJ2-7; 7 bases are a match to TRBD1. Sequences were obtained from blood. CDR3 DNA: TGCAGTGCAGAGGGGGCACTACACTACGAGCAGTACTTC. Protein: CSAEGALHYEQYF.